What follows are 22 T cell receptor beta chains derived from one specimen sequenced in a study of cytomegalovirus exposure and HLA in healthy donors. Primers: 60 Vbeta forward and 13 Jbeta reverse. TCRdb keeps only in-frame clones here, not all; method: immunoSEQ multiplex PCR. Of 100,000 to 150,000 clones listed, approximately 85% are singletons. Material for sequencing was PBMCs. All receptors come from a boy younger than 18 in good health and CMV-seronegative.

The chain couples TRBV7-2 to TRBJ1-2; weak D call: TRBD1 (6 bases). V lost 3 bases and J lost 1, with 12 bases in between. Germline V gene data show CDR1 as SGHTA and CDR2 as FQGNSA. CDR3 size: 15 residues. The CDR3: CASSFQSGDNYGYTF. The CDR3 bases are TGTGCCAGCAGCTTCCAGTCAGGGGATAACTATGGCTACACCTTC.

This clone was observed at least ten times. J is TRBJ1-2 and V is TRBV6-6, with unresolved D. The germline V gene has CDR1 MNHNY and CDR2 SVGAGI (reference sequence). The CDR3 consists of 16 residues. V gave up 2 bases and J gave up 6 bases, with 19 bases separating them. CDR3 in amino acids: CASSYPHTGSLNGYTF. CDR3 nucleotide sequence: TGTGCCAGCAGTTACCCTCACACGGGTAGTTTAAATGGCTACACCTTC.

The chain is built from TRBV19 and TRBJ1-1, with a weak D call TRBD1 (6 bases). With 4 bases removed from V and 1 base from J, the gap between germline ends came to 7 bases. The CDR3 is 13 amino acids. The germline CDR1 and CDR2 sequences are LNHDA and SQIVND (reference sequence). The DNA of the CDR3 is TGTGCCAGTAGTACGACAGGGAACACTGAAGCTTTCTTT. Its protein is CASSTTGNTEAFF.

The rearrangement uses TRBV5-4 and TRBJ2-7, with 10 bases identical to TRBD1. The CDR3 has 16 amino acids. V dropped 4 bases and J dropped 6; count of bases not matched to a gene: 13. The germline V gene has CDR1 SGHNT and CDR2 YYREEE (reference sequence). CDR3 nucleotides: TGTGCCAGCAGCGGATCATCCGGGACAGGGGCCCTCGAGCAGTACTTC. This encodes CASSGSSGTGALEQYF.

This chain connects TRBV9 to TRBJ1-4; D is possibly TRBD1 (6 bases). Per germline, CDR1 SGDLS and CDR2 YYNGEE. The ends were cut back, 0 bases at V and 8 bases at J, with 11 bases in the middle. The CDR3 totals 14 residues. The CDR3 sequence is CASSVAGVSEKLFF. The CDR3 nucleotides are TGTGCCAGCAGCGTAGCAGGGGTAAGCGAAAAACTGTTTTTT.

CDR3 DNA: TGTGCCAGCAGTTTATTAAGGGACAGGGTCCAGAAAAGCTCCTACGAGCAGTACTTC. It codes for CASSLLRDRVQKSSYEQYF. The V call is TRBV27, the J call TRBJ2-7, with 9 nucleotides matching TRBD1. CDR1 is MNHEY, CDR2 SMNVEV, per germline (reference sequence). The CDR3 is 19 residues long. V gave up 1 base and J gave up 0 bases; unmatched junction bases: 13.

The chain employs TRBV11-2 and TRBJ2-1, with D unclear. Per the germline V gene, CDR1 is SGHAT and CDR2 is FQNNGV. Between the trimmed V and J ends, which lost 1 base and 6 bases, there was a span of 7 bases. CDR3 length: 13 residues. The CDR3, as DNA: TGTGCCAGCAGCTTAGTTATCTCCAATGAGCAGTTCTTC. This codes for CASSLVISNEQFF.

The rearrangement joins TRBV19 to TRBJ2-7; a weak D match, TRBD2 (6 bases). Trimming shortened V by 5 bases and J by 2 bases, and 10 bases separated the two germline ends. The CDR3 sequence is 13 residues long. Germline assignment: CDR1 LNHDA and CDR2 SQIVND (reference sequence). This CDR3 reads CASSAGSPYEQYF. For the CDR3, the DNA is TGTGCCAGTAGTGCGGGGAGCCCCTACGAGCAGTACTTC.

V usage is TRBV5-5 and J usage is TRBJ2-7; tentative D call: TRBD2 (6 bases). This CDR3 has 16 amino acids. Germline V gene sequence: CDR1 SGHKS, CDR2 YYEKEE (reference sequence). V gave up 1 base and J gave up 3 bases, with 17 bases separating them. This CDR3 is CASSLRDRDWNYEQYF. CDR3 nucleotides: TGTGCCAGCAGCTTGAGGGACCGGGACTGGAACTACGAGCAGTACTTC.

A word on this clone: Mismatch with germline at one junction end may stem from a read error. This sequence joins TRBV6-1 and TRBJ1-2; no reliable D call. CDR1 MNHNS and CDR2 SASEGT come from the germline V gene. This CDR3 region has 13 residues. CDR3: CASSEGSGYGYTF. The CDR3 DNA reads as TGTGCCAGCAGCGAAGGGAGTGGCTATGGCTACACCTTC.

The chain is built from TRBV4-1 and TRBJ2-1; 12 positions agree with TRBD2. This CDR3 is 17 amino acids long. V trimming: 2 bases; J trimming: 9 bases; junction bases outside the gene matches: 11. From germline, CDR1 is MGHRA and CDR2 YSYEKL. CDR3 protein: CASSQTGRLAGAGEQFF. CDR3 DNA: TGCGCCAGCAGCCAAACCGGAAGACTAGCGGGGGCGGGTGAGCAGTTCTTC.

The rearrangement joins TRBV25-1 to TRBJ1-2, with TRBD1 matching over 8 bases. CDR3 size: 15 residues. Germline V gene data show CDR1 as MGHDK and CDR2 as SYGVNS. Trimming cost V 6 bases and J 4 bases; bases outside gene matches: 10. The CDR3 loop reads CASRGWTGTCYGYTF. CDR3 bases: TGTGCCAGCAGAGGCTGGACAGGGACATGCTATGGCTACACCTTC.

As DNA, the CDR3 is TGTGCCAGCAGTGGGGGTAGCGGGTTTACCTACAATGAGCAGTTCTTC. It translates to CASSGGSGFTYNEQFF. The rearrangement joins TRBV7-2 to TRBJ2-1; the match to TRBD2 covers 7 bases. Germline V gene sequence: CDR1 SGHTA, CDR2 FQGNSA. J was trimmed by 2 bases and V by 6 bases; bases with no gene match: 10. The CDR3 totals 16 residues.

The chain uses TRBV14 and TRBJ2-7; D possibly corresponds to TRBD2 (5 bases). CDR3 length: 13 amino acids. Trimming removed 1 base from V and 4 bases from J, with 8 bases in between. Germline lookup yields CDR1 SGHDN and CDR2 FVKESK. CDR3 sequence: CASSQASGYEQYF. In DNA, the CDR3 is TGTGCCAGCAGCCAAGCCAGCGGTTACGAGCAGTACTTC.

This clone was recorded once. The chain carries TRBV7-3 and TRBJ1-2, with D perhaps TRBD1 (5 bases). The length of the CDR3 is 16 residues. V gave up 0 bases and J gave up 1 base, with 12 bases separating them. From germline, CDR1 is SGHTA and CDR2 FQGTGA. As DNA, the CDR3 is TGTGCCAGCAGCTTAACCCCCGACAGTTTTAACTATGGCTACACCTTC. This codes for CASSLTPDSFNYGYTF.

In the case of this clone: Other DNA sequences of this sample code for an identical CDR3. This chain uses TRBV7-2 with TRBJ2-5; 8 bases agree with TRBD1. The V and J ends lost 5 bases and 5 bases, in that order; junction bases with no gene match: 7. Germline-derived CDR1 and CDR2 are SGHTA and FQGNSA. CDR3 length: 14 amino acids. The CDR3 nucleotides read TGTGCCAGCAGCCCAGGACAGGGTGGGGAGACCCAGTACTTC. Its protein is CASSPGQGGETQYF.

This clone occurred once. CDR3 amino acids: CASRENRGGNQPQHF. CDR3 coding DNA: TGTGCCAGCAGAGAGAACAGGGGCGGCAATCAGCCCCAGCATTTT. This rearrangement joins TRBV6-1 to TRBJ1-5; 7 positions match TRBD1. Germline values: CDR1 MNHNS, CDR2 SASEGT. The CDR3 loop spans 15 amino acids. Germline trimming cut 6 bases from V and 2 bases from J; bases unmatched to any gene: 7.

The chain is built from TRBV15 and TRBJ1-5; TRBD1 agrees at 7 bases. The germline V gene has CDR1 LNHNV and CDR2 YYDKDF (reference sequence). J gave up 0 bases and V 0 bases, and 8 bases lay outside the gene matches. The CDR3 runs to 18 residues. In DNA, the CDR3 is TGTGCCACCAGCAGAGATCACCCCGGGACAGATAGCAATCAGCCCCAGCATTTT. Protein: CATSRDHPGTDSNQPQHF.

The V call is TRBV7-8, the J call TRBJ1-4, with D hard to call. The length of the CDR3 is 15 residues. Trimming took 8 bases from V and 2 from J, leaving 15 bases between them. Germline V lookup: CDR1 SGHVS, CDR2 FQNEAQ. CDR3 sequence (DNA): TGTGCCAGCCGGATATGGGAGGCGACTAATGAAAAACTGTTTTTT. Encoded protein: CASRIWEATNEKLFF.

The chain recombines TRBV19 with TRBJ1-5, with 9 bases lining up with TRBD1. There are 14 residues in the CDR3. Germline V gene data show CDR1 as LNHDA and CDR2 as SQIVND (reference sequence). Trimming cost V 10 bases and J 3 bases; bases outside gene matches: 7. CDR3 in DNA: TGTGCCACCAGGGACAGGGCTTACAATCAGCCCCAGCATTTT. Its protein is CATRDRAYNQPQHF.

This chain links TRBV7-2 with TRBJ1-3; tentative D call: TRBD1 (5 bases). This CDR3 comprises 15 residues. From germline, CDR1 is SGHTA and CDR2 FQGNSA. Trimming pared 0 bases from V and 2 bases from J, leaving 8 bases between. CDR3 sequence (DNA): TGTGCCAGCAGCTTAGCCAGGGCACCTGGAAACACCATATATTTT. Translated, it gives CASSLARAPGNTIYF. Complete variable domain (other parts from reference TRBV7-2 and TRBJ1-3): GAGVSQSPSNKVTEKGKDVELRCDPISGHTALYWYRQSLGQGLEFLIYFQGNSAPDKSGLPSDRFSAERTGGSVSTLTIQRTQQEDSAVYLCASSLARAPGNTIYFGEGSWLTVV.

This clone was picked up a small number of times. The chain uses TRBV5-1 and TRBJ1-1; D is perhaps TRBD1 (5 bases). CDR1 is SGHRS and CDR2 is YFSETQ in the germline V gene. The CDR3 length is 11 residues. V was cut by 6 bases and J by 8 bases, with 11 bases left in between. As DNA, the CDR3 is TGCGCCAGCATGGAACAGGAAGAAGCTTTCTTT. This gives the protein CASMEQEEAFF.